This entry concerns a single T cell receptor (beta chain). The data were obtained in a study of blood T cell repertoires in COVID-19. Study context: Specimens from acute and convalescent COVID-19 originated in the United States, Italy and Spain. In each case, the material was cDNA or gDNA derived from T cells, B-cell-depleted T cells, or PBMCs.

Trimming cost V 3 bases and J 0 bases; bases outside gene matches: 3. The CDR3 length is 15 residues. The germline CDR1 and CDR2 sequences are KGHSH and LQKENI. Clones were sequenced by immunoSEQ multiplex PCR, and TCRdb holds only the in-frame ones, with some missing. This sample carries just under 65,000 clones, 76% of them seen once, and the ten largest clones take 45% to 65%. The origin of this receptor is a woman aged 80 or older with acute or convalescent COVID-19. The chain carries TRBV18 and TRBJ2-3; 7 bases line up with TRBD2. The sequencing sample was made of peripheral blood. As DNA, the CDR3 is TGTGCCAGCTCACCCGGGGGGACTAGCACAGATACGCAGTATTTT. Encoded protein: CASSPGGTSTDTQYF.